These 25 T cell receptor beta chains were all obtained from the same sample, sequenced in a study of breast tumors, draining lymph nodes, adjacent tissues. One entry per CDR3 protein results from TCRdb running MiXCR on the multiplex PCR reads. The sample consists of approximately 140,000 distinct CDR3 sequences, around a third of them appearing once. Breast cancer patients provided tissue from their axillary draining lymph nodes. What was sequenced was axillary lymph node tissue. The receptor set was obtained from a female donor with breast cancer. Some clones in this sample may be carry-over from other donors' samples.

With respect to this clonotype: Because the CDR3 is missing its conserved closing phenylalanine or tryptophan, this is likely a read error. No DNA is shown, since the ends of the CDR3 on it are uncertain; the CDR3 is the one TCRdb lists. The CDR3 protein is CASSLTSG. V is TRBV7-3 and J is TRBJ1-6. A total of 8 residues make up the CDR3, ends included. Germline lookup yields CDR1 SGHTA and CDR2 FQGTGA.

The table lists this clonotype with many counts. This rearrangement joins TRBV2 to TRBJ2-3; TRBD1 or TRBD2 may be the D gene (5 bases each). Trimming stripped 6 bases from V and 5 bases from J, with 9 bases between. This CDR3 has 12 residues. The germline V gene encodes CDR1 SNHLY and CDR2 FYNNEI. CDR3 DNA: TGTGCCAGCAGCGGGGACGGAGATACGCAGTATTTT. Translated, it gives CASSGDGDTQYF.

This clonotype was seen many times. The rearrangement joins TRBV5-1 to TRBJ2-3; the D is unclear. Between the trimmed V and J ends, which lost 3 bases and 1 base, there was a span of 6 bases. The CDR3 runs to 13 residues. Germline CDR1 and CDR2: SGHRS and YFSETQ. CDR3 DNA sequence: TGCGCCAGCAGCTCAGTCCGCACAGATACGCAGTATTTT. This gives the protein CASSSVRTDTQYF. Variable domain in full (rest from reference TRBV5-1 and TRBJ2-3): KAGVTQTPRYLIKTRGQQVTLSCSPISGHRSVSWYQQTPGQGLQFLFEYFSETQRNKGNFPGRFSGRQFSNSRSEMNVSTLELGDSALYLCASSSVRTDTQYFGPGTRLTVL.

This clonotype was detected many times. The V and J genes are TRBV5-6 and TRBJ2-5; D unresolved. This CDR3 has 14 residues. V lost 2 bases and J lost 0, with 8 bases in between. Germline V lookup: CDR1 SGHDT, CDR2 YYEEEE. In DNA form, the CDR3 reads TGTGCCAGCAGCTTAACAAGGTACCAAGAGACCCAGTACTTC. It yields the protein CASSLTRYQETQYF.

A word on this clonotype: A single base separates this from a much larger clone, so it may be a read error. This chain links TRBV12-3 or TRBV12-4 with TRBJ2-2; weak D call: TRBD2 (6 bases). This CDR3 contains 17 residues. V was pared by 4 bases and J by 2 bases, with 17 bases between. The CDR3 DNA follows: TGTGCCAGCAGTTCATCCCCGGGGGACCCCAACACCGGGGAGCTGTTTTTT. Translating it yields CASSSSPGDPNTGELFF.

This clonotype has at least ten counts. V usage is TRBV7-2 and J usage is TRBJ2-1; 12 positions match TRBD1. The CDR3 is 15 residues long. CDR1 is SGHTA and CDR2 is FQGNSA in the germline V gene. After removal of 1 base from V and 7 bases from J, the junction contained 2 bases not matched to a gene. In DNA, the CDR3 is TGTGCCAGCAGCTTAGTGGGACAGGGGGCTAATGAGCAGTTCTTC. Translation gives CASSLVGQGANEQFF.

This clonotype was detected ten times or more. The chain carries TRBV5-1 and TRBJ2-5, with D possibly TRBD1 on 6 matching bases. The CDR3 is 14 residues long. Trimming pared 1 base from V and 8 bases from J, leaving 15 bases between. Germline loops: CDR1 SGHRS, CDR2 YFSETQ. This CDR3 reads CASSLRTEIDTQYF. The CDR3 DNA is TGCGCCAGCAGCTTGAGGACAGAAATAGACACCCAGTACTTC. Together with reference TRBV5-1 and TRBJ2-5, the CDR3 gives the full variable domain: KAGVTQTPRYLIKTRGQQVTLSCSPISGHRSVSWYQQTPGQGLQFLFEYFSETQRNKGNFPGRFSGRQFSNSRSEMNVSTLELGDSALYLCASSLRTEIDTQYFGPGTRLLVL.

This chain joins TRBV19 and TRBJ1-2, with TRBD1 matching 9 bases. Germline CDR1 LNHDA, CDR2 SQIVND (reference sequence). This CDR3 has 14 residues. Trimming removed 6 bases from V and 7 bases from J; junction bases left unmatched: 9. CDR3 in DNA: TGTGCCAGTAGGGGACACGGGACAGGGATTGGCTACACCTTC. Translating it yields CASRGHGTGIGYTF.

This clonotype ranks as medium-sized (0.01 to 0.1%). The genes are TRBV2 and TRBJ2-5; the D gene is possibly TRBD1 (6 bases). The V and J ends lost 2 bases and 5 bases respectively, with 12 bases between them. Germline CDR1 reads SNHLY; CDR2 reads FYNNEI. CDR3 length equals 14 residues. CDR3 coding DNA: TGTGCCAGCAGTGAACAGGGCCAGGGGGAGACCCAGTACTTC. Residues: CASSEQGQGETQYF.

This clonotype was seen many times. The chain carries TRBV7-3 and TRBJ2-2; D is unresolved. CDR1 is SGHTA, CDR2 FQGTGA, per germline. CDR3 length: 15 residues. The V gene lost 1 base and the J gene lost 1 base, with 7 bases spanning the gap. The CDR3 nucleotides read TGTGCCAGCAGCTTAAATCCAGGGAACACCGGGGAGCTGTTTTTT. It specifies CASSLNPGNTGELFF.

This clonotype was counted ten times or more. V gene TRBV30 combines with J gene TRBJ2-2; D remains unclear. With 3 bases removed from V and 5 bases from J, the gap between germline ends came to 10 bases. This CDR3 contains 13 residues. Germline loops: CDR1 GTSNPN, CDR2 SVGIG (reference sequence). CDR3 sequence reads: CAWSLMGTGELFF. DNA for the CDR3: TGTGCCTGGAGCCTAATGGGAACCGGGGAGCTGTTTTTT. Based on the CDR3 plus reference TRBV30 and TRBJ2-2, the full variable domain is SQTIHQWPATLVQPVGSPLSLECTVEGTSNPNLYWYRQAAGRGLQLLFYSVGIGQISSEVPQNLSASRPQDRQFILSSKKLLLSDSGFYLCAWSLMGTGELFFGEGSRLTVL.

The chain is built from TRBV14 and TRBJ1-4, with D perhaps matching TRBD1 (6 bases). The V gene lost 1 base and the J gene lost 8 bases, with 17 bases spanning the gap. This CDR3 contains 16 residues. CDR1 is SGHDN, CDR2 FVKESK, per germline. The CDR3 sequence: CASSQGWGAGGEKLFF. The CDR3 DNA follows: TGTGCCAGCAGCCAAGGGTGGGGGGCCGGGGGAGAAAAACTGTTTTTT.

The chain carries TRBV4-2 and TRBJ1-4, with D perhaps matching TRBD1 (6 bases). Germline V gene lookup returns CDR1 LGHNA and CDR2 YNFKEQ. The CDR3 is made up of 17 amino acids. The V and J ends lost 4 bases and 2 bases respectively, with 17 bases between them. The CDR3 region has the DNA TGTGCCAGCAGCCGCCGGGGCAGGGGCGGGACTAATGAAAAACTGTTTTTT. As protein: CASSRRGRGGTNEKLFF.

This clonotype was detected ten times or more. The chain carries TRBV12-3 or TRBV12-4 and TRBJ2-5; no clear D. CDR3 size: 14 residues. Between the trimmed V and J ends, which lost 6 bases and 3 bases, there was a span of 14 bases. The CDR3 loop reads CASSSSAAEETQYF. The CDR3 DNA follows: TGTGCCAGCAGCTCTAGTGCTGCGGAAGAGACCCAGTACTTC.

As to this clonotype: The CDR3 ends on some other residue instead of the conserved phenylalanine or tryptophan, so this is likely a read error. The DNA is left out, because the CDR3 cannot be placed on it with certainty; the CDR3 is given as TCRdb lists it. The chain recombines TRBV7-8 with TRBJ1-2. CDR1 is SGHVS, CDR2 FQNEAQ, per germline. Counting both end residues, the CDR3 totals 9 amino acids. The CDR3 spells CASSSGLAG.

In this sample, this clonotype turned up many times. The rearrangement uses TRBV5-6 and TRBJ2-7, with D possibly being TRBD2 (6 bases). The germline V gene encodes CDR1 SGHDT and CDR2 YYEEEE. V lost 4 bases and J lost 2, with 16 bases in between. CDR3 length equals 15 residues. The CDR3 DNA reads TGTGCCAGCAGCGTTACGGGAGACAATACCTACGAGCAGTACGTC. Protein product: CASSVTGDNTYEQYV.

CDR3 sequence (DNA): TGTGCCAGCACACCCGCGGGGGGAGATACGCAGTATTTT. This sequence encodes CASTPAGGDTQYF. J is TRBJ2-3 and V is TRBV2, with 8 bases matching TRBD2. CDR1 is SNHLY and CDR2 is FYNNEI in the germline V gene. This CDR3 has 13 amino acids. With 7 bases clipped from V and 5 bases from J, the junction kept 5 bases outside the gene matches. Together with reference TRBV2 and TRBJ2-3, the CDR3 gives the full variable domain: EPEVTQTPSHQVTQMGQEVILRCVPISNHLYFYWYRQILGQKVEFLVSFYNNEISEKSEIFDDQFSVERPDGSNFTLKIRSTKLEDSAMYFCASTPAGGDTQYFGPGTRLTVL.

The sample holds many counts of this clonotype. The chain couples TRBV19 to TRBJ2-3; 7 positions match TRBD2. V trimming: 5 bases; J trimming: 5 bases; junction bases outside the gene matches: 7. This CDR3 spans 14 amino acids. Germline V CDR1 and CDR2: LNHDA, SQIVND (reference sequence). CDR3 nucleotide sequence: TGTGCCAGTAGTCTGAAGCGGGGTGAAGATACGCAGTATTTT. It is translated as CASSLKRGEDTQYF.

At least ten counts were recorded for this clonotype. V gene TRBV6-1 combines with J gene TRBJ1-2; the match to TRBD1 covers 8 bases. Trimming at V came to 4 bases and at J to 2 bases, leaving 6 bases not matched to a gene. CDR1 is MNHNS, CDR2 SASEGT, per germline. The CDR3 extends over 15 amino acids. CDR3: CASSGAGTGNYGYTF. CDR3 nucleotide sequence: TGTGCCAGCAGTGGTGCCGGGACAGGAAACTATGGCTACACCTTC.

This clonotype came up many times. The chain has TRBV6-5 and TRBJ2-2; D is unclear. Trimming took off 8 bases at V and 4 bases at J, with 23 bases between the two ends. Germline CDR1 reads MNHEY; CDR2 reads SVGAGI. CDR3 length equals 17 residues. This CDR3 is CASRSYRMGLSTGELFF. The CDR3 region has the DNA TGTGCCAGCCGCTCGTACCGGATGGGGTTAAGCACCGGGGAGCTGTTTTTT.

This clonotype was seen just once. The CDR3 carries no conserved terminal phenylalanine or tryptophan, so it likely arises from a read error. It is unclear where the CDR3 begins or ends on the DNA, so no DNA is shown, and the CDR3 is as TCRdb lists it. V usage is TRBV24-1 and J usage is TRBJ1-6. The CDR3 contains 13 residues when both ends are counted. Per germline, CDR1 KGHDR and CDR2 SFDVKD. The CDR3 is CATSDGPCTPLDL.

CDR3: CSASGQTGAREKLFF. The CDR3 DNA is TGCAGCGCCTCTGGTCAGACAGGGGCTCGTGAAAAACTGTTTTTT. V gene TRBV29-1 combines with J gene TRBJ1-4, with 8 bases fitting TRBD1. CDR1 and CDR2 from the germline V gene are SQVTM and ANQGSEA. This CDR3 has 15 amino acids. V dropped 7 bases and J dropped 7; count of bases not matched to a gene: 14.

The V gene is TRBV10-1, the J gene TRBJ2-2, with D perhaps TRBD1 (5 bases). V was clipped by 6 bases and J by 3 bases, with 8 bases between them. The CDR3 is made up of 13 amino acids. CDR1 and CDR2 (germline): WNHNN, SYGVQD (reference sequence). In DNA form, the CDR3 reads TGCGCCAGCAGGTGGACATACACCGGGGAGCTGTTTTTT. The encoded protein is CASRWTYTGELFF.

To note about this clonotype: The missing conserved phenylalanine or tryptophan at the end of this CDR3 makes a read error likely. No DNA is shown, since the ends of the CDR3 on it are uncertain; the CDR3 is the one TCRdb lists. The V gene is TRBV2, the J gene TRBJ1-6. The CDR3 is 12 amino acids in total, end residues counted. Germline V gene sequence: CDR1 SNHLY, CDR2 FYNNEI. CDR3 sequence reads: CASSFELGSCSP.

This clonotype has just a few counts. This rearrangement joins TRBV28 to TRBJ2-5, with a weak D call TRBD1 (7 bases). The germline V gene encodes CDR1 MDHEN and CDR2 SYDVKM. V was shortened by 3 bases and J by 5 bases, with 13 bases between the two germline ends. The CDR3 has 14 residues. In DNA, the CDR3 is TGTGCCAGCAGTTTTACAGGGGAGGCGGAGACCCAGTACTTC. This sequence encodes CASSFTGEAETQYF.